The 6 T cell receptor beta chains listed next were all sequenced from one sample in a study of T cells after yellow fever vaccination. From the 5' RACE reads, TCRdb called clonotypes with MiXCR, one entry per CDR3 protein. This table holds 450,000 to 600,000 distinct CDR3 sequences, 17% found once. The sequencing used PBMCs, collected 5 days after the first yellow fever vaccination. The source of these receptors is a man between 18 and 35 years old who received the YFV17D yellow fever vaccine.

This clonotype has only a few counts. The chain employs TRBV27 and TRBJ2-3; D assignment may be TRBD1 or TRBD2 (5 bases each). V lost 6 bases and J lost 7, with 14 bases in between. Germline V gene sequence: CDR1 MNHEY, CDR2 SMNVEV (reference sequence). The CDR3 length is 13 residues. The CDR3 sequence: CASRPLGENTQYF. The CDR3 coding sequence is TGTGCCAGCAGGCCCCTGGGGGAAAATACGCAGTATTTT.

The chain links TRBV28 to TRBJ2-2; the D is unclear. Germline CDR1 is MDHEN and CDR2 is SYDVKM. This CDR3 is 17 amino acids long. Trimming removed 3 bases from V and 0 bases from J, with 14 bases in between. Here the CDR3 reads CASSFKRWYTNTGELFF. For the CDR3, the DNA is TGTGCCAGCAGTTTTAAGCGTTGGTACACGAACACCGGGGAGCTGTTTTTT.

This chain uses TRBV18 with TRBJ1-5, with a possible D match to TRBD1 (6 bases). CDR3 length: 14 residues. Trimming took off 3 bases at V and 5 bases at J, with 11 bases between the two ends. CDR1 and CDR2 (germline): KGHSH, LQKENI. The CDR3 bases are TGTGCCAGCTCACCTACGGACAGATATCAGCCCCAGCATTTT. Translation: CASSPTDRYQPQHF.

The sample holds a few counts of this clonotype. The V gene is TRBV12-3 or TRBV12-4, the J gene TRBJ1-2; TRBD1 agrees at 7 bases. Trimming cost V 5 bases and J 4 bases; bases outside gene matches: 4. CDR3 length: 13 residues. CDR3 residues: CASSVGQFYGYTF. The CDR3 DNA reads as TGTGCCAGCAGTGTGGGACAGTTCTATGGCTACACCTTC.

The chain combines TRBV3-1 with TRBJ2-2; D is undetermined. Germline V gene sequence: CDR1 LGHDT, CDR2 YNNKEL (reference sequence). The CDR3 is 13 residues long. V lost 0 bases and J 4 bases, leaving 3 bases between the germline ends. The CDR3 DNA is TGTGCCAGCAGCCAAGACACCACCGGGGAGCTGTTTTTT. Encoded protein: CASSQDTTGELFF.

This sequence joins TRBV9 and TRBJ1-4, with D uncertain. The CDR3 loop spans 15 amino acids. Germline CDR1 and CDR2: SGDLS and YYNGEE. Trimming stripped 4 bases from V and 0 bases from J, with 10 bases between. The CDR3 is CASSPRVATNEKLFF. In nucleotides, the CDR3 is TGTGCCAGCAGCCCCCGAGTTGCAACTAATGAAAAACTGTTTTTT.